This TCR beta chain was profiled in a study of blood T cell repertoires in COVID-19. About the research overall: The United States, Italy and Spain provided the acute and convalescent COVID-19 samples.

The CDR3 is 16 amino acids. J lost 8 bases, V lost 0 bases, and 4 bases had no gene match. Germline V gives CDR1 KGHSH, CDR2 LQKENI. Enrollees, about 18 to 100 years old, lived in some 24 US areas. Cohorts were determined from participant-reported clinical history. Original processing methods: Reference gene primer amplification yielded estimated nucleated cell counts. Sequenced by immunoSEQ multiplex PCR; TCRdb stores in-frame clones only, minus some. V, J and clone size were drawn from that table, and D and trimming were deduced from the DNA. The sample shows some 230,000 clones, approximately 82% of them seen only once.

The receptor comes from a middle-aged man who had recovered from COVID-19. The gene calls are TRBV18 and TRBJ2-1; TRBD2 aligns across 13 bases. Sequencing input: PBMCs or T cells enriched from blood (not recorded which). The CDR3 region is CASSPPGLAGPHEQFF. In DNA, the CDR3 is TGTGCCAGCTCACCACCGGGACTAGCGGGGCCCCATGAGCAGTTCTTC.